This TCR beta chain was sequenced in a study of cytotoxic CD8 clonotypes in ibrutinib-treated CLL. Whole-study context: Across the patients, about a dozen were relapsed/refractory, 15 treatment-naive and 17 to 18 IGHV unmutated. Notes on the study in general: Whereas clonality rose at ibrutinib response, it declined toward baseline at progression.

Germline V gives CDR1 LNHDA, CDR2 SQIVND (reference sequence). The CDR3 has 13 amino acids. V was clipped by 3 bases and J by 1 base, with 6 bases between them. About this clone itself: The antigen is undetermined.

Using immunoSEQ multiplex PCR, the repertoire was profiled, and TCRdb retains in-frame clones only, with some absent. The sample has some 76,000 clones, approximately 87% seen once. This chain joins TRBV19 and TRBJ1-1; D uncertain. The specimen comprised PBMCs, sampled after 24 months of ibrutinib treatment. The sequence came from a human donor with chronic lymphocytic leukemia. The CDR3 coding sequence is TGTGCCAGTAGTATTGTCCGGAACACTGAAGCTTTCTTT. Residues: CASSIVRNTEAFF.